The rows below give T cell receptor beta chains drawn from one sample of a study of shared clonotypes between healthy human individuals. Sequenced by immunoSEQ multiplex PCR; TCRdb stores in-frame clones only, minus some. The sample includes 2 million to 2.5 million clones, more than 90% seen only once; the top ten take approximately 0.13%. The sequenced sample was naive CD4+ T cells sorted from blood. These receptors originate from a man in his late teens or twenties in good health. Each CDR3 is given with its conserved first and last residue. The listing skips clone size in some rows; elsewhere it reads once, few, many or a size class.

j_call v_call clone_size cdr3_aa
TRBJ1-6 TRBV7-9 NA CASSPTEVSNSPLHF
TRBJ2-2 TRBV11-2 NA CASSFLSNTGELFF
TRBJ2-7 TRBV6-6 NA CASSYSSGGETYEQYF
TRBJ1-4 TRBV7-6 NA CASSPRTGEKLFF
TRBJ2-3 TRBV7-3 NA CASSPGTSGRTDTQYF
TRBJ2-7 TRBV18 NA CASSPTGDEQYF
TRBJ2-5 TRBV5-1 NA CASSLGLAGGPVRETQYF
TRBJ1-1 TRBV18 NA CASSPGNRDSLAVGEAFF
TRBJ1-2 TRBV4-1 NA CASSQDPPGGYTF
TRBJ1-1 TRBV2 NA CASRDRGEAFF
TRBJ2-3 TRBV9 once CASSVDKKTADTQYF
TRBJ1-4 TRBV10-3 NA CAISDPGQVNEKLFF
TRBJ1-6 TRBV5-1 NA CASSVQGGNNSPLHF
TRBJ2-7 TRBV27 once CASSSWTSGNYEQYF
TRBJ2-5 TRBV6-5 NA CASSYTSGGGETQYF
TRBJ2-2 TRBV11-3 NA CASSIQGAGDTGELFF
TRBJ2-3 TRBV27 NA CASSLDLAGASTDTQYF
TRBJ2-1 TRBV6-6 NA CASGTSPSYNEQFF
TRBJ2-5 TRBV5-6 once CASSGIAGPEGAQYF
TRBJ1-1 TRBV7-8 NA CASSLVGGFTEAFF
TRBJ2-3 TRBV27 NA CASSLLGAGSTDTQYF
TRBJ2-5 TRBV7-2 NA CASSFSSGDQETQYF
TRBJ1-5 TRBV28 NA CASRGTGYQPQHF
TRBJ2-5 TRBV29-1 NA CSARSGETQYF
NA TRBV28 NA CASHQRAIYEQYF
TRBJ2-7 TRBV6-5 NA CASSRGYEQYF
TRBJ2-5 TRBV7-8 once CASSFLNEGPQETQYF
TRBJ1-6 TRBV27 NA CASSFGGTYNSPLHF
TRBJ2-5 TRBV7-2 NA CASSTTVAETQYF
TRBJ2-7 TRBV10-3 NA CAISAKSYEQYF
TRBJ1-6 TRBV30 NA CAWKGGTNSPLHF